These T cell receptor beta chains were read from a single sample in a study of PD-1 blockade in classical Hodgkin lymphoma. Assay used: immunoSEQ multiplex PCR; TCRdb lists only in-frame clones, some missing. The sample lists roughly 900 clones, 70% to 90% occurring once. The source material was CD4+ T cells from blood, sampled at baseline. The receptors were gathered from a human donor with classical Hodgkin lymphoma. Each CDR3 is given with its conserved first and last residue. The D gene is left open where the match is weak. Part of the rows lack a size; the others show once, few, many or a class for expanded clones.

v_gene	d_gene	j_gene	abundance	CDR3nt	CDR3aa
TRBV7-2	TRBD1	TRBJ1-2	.	TGTGCCAGCAGCTTAGGTGAAGTCTTGACAGGGGGCAGTTATGGCTACACCTTC	CASSLGEVLTGGSYGYTF
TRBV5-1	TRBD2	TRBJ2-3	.	TGCGCCAGCAGCTTGGCAGGGACTAGCGGCCGCACAGATACGCAGTATTTT	CASSLAGTSGRTDTQYF
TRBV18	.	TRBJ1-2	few	TGTGCCAGCTCACCATCAGCAGGGTCGGGCTATGGCTACACCTTC	CASSPSAGSGYGYTF